This T cell receptor beta chain was sequenced in a study of T-cell memory formation after mild COVID-19. Findings and limits, study-wide: There was a balanced CD4/CD8 profile in clones contracting day 15 to 85, and later expanders leaned CD4+. Detection of some responders pre-infection suggested pre-existing cross-reactive memory T cells participated.

Germline CDR1 reads SGHRS; CDR2 reads YFSETQ. This CDR3 comprises 14 residues. The trim removed 4 bases at V and 6 bases at J, leaving 7 bases unmatched. This clonotype was observed at least ten times. What it binds is unknown. MiXCR was run by TCRdb on the 5' RACE reads, yielding one entry per CDR3 protein. The sample holds about half a million distinct CDR3 sequences, approximately 18% seen once. The receptor comes from an adult woman who had mild COVID-19 (a few samples of this study predate the infection). Cell type and time point are not known. Material: PBMCs or a T cell subset sorted from them (not recorded which). The chain links TRBV5-1 to TRBJ1-2; TRBD1 agrees at 9 bases. As DNA, the CDR3 is TGCGCCAGCAGCGTATCCGGGACAGGGAATGGCTACACCTTC. Protein: CASSVSGTGNGYTF.